Here is one TCR beta chain with its context. Its target is not known. This CDR3 is 13 amino acids long. Germline V lookup: CDR1 SGHTA, CDR2 FQGTGA. V was cut by 5 bases and J by 4 bases, with 9 bases left in between. The data belong to a study of OX40 agonist ivuxolimab in advanced cancers. Study information: Three individuals attained partial responses, comprising one hepatocellular carcinoma case and two cutaneous melanoma cases. General study points: CD8+ T cells (on average) carried more expanded clones than CD4+ T cells. The authors also found low normalized T-cell clonal expansion in some nonresponders.

TCRdb's copy holds only in-frame clones and misses some; the assay was immunoSEQ multiplex PCR. The top ten clones hold approximately 2% of a sample with tens of thousands of clones, around 73% of them seen once. This chain uses TRBV7-3 with TRBJ1-3; D unresolved. The clonotype originates from an adult with an advanced solid tumor such as melanoma, head and neck, liver or kidney cancer. The starting material was CD4+ or CD8+ T cells sorted from blood, obtained in a trial of the OX40 agonist ivuxolimab. The CDR3 bases are TGTGCCAGCAGCATTGGAACGGGAAACACCATATATTTT. This codes for CASSIGTGNTIYF. Full variable domain (outside the CDR3, taken from reference TRBV7-3 and TRBJ1-3): GAGVSQTPSNKVTEKGKYVELRCDPISGHTALYWYRQSLGQGPEFLIYFQGTGAADDSGLPNDRFFAVRPEGSVSTLKIQRTERGDSAVYLCASSIGTGNTIYFGEGSWLTVV.